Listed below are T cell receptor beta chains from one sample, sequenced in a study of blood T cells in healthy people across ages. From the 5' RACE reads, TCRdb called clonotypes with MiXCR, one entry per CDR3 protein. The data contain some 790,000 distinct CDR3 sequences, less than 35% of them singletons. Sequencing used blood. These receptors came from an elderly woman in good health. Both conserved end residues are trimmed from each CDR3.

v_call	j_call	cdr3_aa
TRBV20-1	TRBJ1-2	SPAGTSNYGYT
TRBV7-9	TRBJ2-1	ASSYQGGRNEQF
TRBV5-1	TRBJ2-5	ASSLLTGARRETQY
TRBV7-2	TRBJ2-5	ASSLGVGILQETQY
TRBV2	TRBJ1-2	ASREAAGMREGYT
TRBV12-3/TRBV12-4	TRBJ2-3	ASSDASGGTDTQY
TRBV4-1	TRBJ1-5	ASSQEAQVGPQH
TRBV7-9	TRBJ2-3	ASSRTDADTQY
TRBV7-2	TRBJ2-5	ASSQNPAGGQETQY
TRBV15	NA	ATSRSNGGGETQY
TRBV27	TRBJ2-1	ASSRPDSYNEQF
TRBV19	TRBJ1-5	ATHEGGNQPQH
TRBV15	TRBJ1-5	ATSSLREEIGPWNQPQH
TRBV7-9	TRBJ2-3	ASSFLRTVSTDTQY
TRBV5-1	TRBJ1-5	ASSLLGAGQPQH
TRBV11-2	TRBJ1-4	ASSLGGASNEKLF
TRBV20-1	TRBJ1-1	SASGPLNTEAF
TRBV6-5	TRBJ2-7	ASNPGLQAREQY
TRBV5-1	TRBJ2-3	ASSHTAGTVGNTQY
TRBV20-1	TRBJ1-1	SALDRVSTEAF
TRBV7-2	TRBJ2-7	ASSLDGGPFYEQY
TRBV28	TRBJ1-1	ASRIGGAGNTEAF
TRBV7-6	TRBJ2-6	ASSSRGEDFLANVLT
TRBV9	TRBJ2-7	ASSDRRGEQY
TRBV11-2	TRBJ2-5	ASSPSRDRGQY
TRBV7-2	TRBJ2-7	ASSFASGGAYEQY